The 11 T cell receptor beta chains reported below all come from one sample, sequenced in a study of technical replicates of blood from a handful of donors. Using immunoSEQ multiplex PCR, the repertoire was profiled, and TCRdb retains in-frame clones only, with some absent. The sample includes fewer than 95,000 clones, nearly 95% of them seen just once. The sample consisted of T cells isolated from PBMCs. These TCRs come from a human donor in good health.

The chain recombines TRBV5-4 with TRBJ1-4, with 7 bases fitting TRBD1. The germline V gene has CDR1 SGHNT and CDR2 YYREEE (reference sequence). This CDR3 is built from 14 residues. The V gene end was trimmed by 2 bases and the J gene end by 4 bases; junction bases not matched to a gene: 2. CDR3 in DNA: TGTGCCAGCAGCTTCGGGACAGTTAATGAAAAACTGTTTTTT. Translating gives CASSFGTVNEKLFF.

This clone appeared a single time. The CDR3 DNA is TGTGCCAGCAGCTCTGTTTCGGGGATGGTCTACGAGCAGTACTTC. Its translation is CASSSVSGMVYEQYF. The V call is TRBV11-2, the J call TRBJ2-7, with D possibly being TRBD2 (5 bases). Trimming cost V 4 bases and J 3 bases, with 16 bases left between them. CDR1 SGHAT and CDR2 FQNNGV come from the germline V gene. This CDR3 contains 15 residues.

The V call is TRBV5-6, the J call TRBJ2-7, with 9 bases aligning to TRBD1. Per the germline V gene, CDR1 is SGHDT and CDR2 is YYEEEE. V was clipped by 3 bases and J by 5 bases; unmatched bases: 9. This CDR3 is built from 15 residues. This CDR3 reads CASSWMDRGGDEQYF. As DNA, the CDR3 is TGTGCCAGCAGCTGGATGGACAGGGGTGGTGACGAGCAGTACTTC.

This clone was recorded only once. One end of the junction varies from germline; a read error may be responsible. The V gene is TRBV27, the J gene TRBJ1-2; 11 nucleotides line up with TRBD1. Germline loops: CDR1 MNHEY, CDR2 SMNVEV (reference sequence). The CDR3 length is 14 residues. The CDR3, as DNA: TGTGCCAGCAGAAGCCGGGACAGGGGGATTGGATTGGCCTTC. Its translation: CASRSRDRGIGLAF.

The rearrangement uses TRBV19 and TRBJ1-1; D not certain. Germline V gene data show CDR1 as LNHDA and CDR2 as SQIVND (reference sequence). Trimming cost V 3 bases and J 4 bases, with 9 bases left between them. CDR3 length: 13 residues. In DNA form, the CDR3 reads TGTGCCAGTAGTATGTTGTCAGTCACTGAAGCTTTCTTT. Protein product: CASSMLSVTEAFF.

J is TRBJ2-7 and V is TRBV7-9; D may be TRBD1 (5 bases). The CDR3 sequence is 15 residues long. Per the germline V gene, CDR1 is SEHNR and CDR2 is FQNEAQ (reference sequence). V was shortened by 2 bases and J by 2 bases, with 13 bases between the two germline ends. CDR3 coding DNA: TGTGCCAGCAGCTTACCCAGGGCCCCCACCTACGAGCAGTACTTC. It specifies CASSLPRAPTYEQYF.

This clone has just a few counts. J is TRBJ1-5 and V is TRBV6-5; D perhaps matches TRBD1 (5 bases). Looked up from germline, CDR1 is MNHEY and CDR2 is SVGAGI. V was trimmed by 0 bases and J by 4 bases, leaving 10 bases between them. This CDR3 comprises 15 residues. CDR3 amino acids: CASSYSSQGNQPQHF. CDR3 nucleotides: TGTGCCAGCAGTTACTCGAGTCAGGGAAATCAGCCCCAGCATTTT.

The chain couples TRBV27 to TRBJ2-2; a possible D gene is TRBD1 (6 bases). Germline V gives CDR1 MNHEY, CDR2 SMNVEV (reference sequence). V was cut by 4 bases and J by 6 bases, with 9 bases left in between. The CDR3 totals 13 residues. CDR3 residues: CASSSHRAGELFF. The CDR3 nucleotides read TGTGCCAGCAGTTCACACAGGGCCGGGGAGCTGTTTTTT.

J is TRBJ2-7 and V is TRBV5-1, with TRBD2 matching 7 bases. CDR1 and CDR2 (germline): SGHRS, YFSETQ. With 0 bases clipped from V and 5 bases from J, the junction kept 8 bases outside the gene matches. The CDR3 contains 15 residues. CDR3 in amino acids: CASSLEGGSGHEQYF. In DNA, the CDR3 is TGCGCCAGCAGCTTGGAAGGCGGGAGCGGGCACGAGCAGTACTTC.

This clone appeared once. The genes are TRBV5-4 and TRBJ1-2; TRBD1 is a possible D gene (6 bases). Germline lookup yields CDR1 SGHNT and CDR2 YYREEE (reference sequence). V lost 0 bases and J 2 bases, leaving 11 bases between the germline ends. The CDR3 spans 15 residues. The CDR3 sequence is CASSLAGEGNYGYTF. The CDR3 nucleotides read TGTGCCAGCAGCTTGGCAGGGGAGGGCAACTATGGCTACACCTTC.

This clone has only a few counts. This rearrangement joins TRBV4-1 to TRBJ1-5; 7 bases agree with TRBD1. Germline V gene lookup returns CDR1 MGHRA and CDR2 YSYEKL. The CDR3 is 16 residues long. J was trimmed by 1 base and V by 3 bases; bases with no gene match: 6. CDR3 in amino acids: CASSHYEQGSNQPQHF. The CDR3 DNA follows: TGCGCCAGCAGCCACTATGAACAGGGGAGCAATCAGCCCCAGCATTTT.